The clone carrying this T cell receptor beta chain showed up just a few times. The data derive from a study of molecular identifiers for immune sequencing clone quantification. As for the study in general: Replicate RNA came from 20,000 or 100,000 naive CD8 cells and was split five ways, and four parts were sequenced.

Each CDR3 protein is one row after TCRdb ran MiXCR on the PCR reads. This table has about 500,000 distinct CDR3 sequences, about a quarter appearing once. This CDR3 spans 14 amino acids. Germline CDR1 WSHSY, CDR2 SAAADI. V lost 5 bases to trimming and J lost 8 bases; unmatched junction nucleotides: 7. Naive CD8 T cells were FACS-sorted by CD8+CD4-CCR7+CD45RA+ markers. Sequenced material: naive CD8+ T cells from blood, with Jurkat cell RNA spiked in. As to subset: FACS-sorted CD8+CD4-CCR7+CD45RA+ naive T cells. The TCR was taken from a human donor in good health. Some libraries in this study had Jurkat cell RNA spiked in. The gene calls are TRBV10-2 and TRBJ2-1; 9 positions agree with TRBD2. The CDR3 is CASSSPGLADEQFF. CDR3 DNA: TGCGCCAGCAGTTCTCCGGGACTAGCCGATGAGCAGTTCTTC.